Each of the 21 T cell receptor beta chains below was sequenced from the same sample in a study of Ad26.COV2.S vaccination and SARS-CoV-2 variants. Sequencing used immunoSEQ multiplex PCR; TCRdb keeps in-frame clones, though not all of them. Found here are some 520,000 clones, around nine tenths of them singletons; the top ten hold 9.5% to 15%. Treatment defined: around 19 received Ad26.COV2.S at low or high dose, single or two shots; a few received placebo; per-sample allocation not given. Material that was analyzed had been drawn on day 63 after the first vaccine or placebo injection. Sample: peripheral blood, taken in a trial of Ad26.COV2.S vaccine versus placebo. These TCRs come from a person aged 18-60 years who received the Ad26.COV2.S COVID-19 vaccine or a placebo.

The chain combines TRBV3-1 (or the pseudogene TRBV3-2) with TRBJ2-5; no clear D. Germline V CDR1 and CDR2: LGHDT, YNNKEL (reference sequence). The CDR3 extends over 15 amino acids. Trimming cost V 0 bases and J 0 bases, with 8 bases left between them. CDR3 nucleotides: TGTGCCAGCAGCCAAGAAAACGTGTACCAAGAGACCCAGTACTTC. As protein: CASSQENVYQETQYF.

This sequence joins TRBV19 and TRBJ1-2, with D maybe TRBD1 (5 bases). The V and J ends lost 3 bases and 1 base respectively, with 18 bases between them. CDR1 is LNHDA, CDR2 SQIVND, per germline (reference sequence). This CDR3 spans 17 amino acids. CDR3 DNA sequence: TGTGCCAGTAGTATTAGGGGATCGGACGGCTATAACTATGGCTACACCTTC. Translating gives CASSIRGSDGYNYGYTF.

The chain carries TRBV7-9 and TRBJ2-7; 10 bases match TRBD1. J was trimmed by 6 bases and V by 3 bases; bases with no gene match: 2. Germline CDR1 reads SEHNR; CDR2 reads FQNEAQ (reference sequence). The CDR3 spans 13 residues. CDR3 bases: TGTGCCAGCAGCTTGGACAGGGGGAGCGAGCAGTACTTC. It is translated as CASSLDRGSEQYF.

The chain is built from TRBV7-2 and TRBJ2-7; 10 nucleotides line up with TRBD2. Germline V gene data show CDR1 as SGHTA and CDR2 as FQGNSA. The CDR3 sequence is 18 residues long. J was trimmed by 3 bases and V by 1 base; bases with no gene match: 12. The CDR3 region is CASSLVPNLAGAVYEQYF. The CDR3 nucleotides are TGTGCCAGCAGCTTAGTCCCCAACCTAGCGGGGGCTGTCTACGAGCAGTACTTC.

In its sample, this clone was seen once. The chain has TRBV5-1 and TRBJ2-5; D possibly matches TRBD1 or TRBD2 (6 bases each). This CDR3 is built from 13 residues. In germline, CDR1 is SGHRS, CDR2 YFSETQ. V was clipped by 9 bases and J by 4 bases, with 16 bases between them. The CDR3 is CATSSGEAETQYF. The CDR3 nucleotides are TGCGCCACCTCGTCAGGGGAGGCAGAGACCCAGTACTTC. Full variable domain (rest looked up from reference TRBV5-1 and TRBJ2-5): KAGVTQTPRYLIKTRGQQVTLSCSPISGHRSVSWYQQTPGQGLQFLFEYFSETQRNKGNFPGRFSGRQFSNSRSEMNVSTLELGDSALYLCATSSGEAETQYFGPGTRLLVL.

The gene calls are TRBV7-2 and TRBJ1-1; no definite D call. This CDR3 is 12 amino acids long. The germline V gene encodes CDR1 SGHTA and CDR2 FQGNSA. V was cut by 2 bases and J by 8 bases, with 9 bases left in between. The CDR3 nucleotides read TGTGCCAGCAGCTTATCTCCGGGGGAAGCTTTCTTT. Translation gives CASSLSPGEAFF.

This rearrangement joins TRBV5-4 to TRBJ1-1; D unclear. Germline CDR1 and CDR2: SGHNT and YYREEE (reference sequence). The ends were cut back, 0 bases at V and 6 bases at J, with 12 bases in the middle. The CDR3 runs 14 residues. The CDR3 reads CASSLAGYFAEAFF. In DNA form, the CDR3 reads TGTGCCAGCAGCTTGGCGGGGTATTTTGCTGAAGCTTTCTTT.

The chain couples TRBV30 to TRBJ2-3; 12 bases are a match to TRBD2. CDR1 and CDR2 (germline): GTSNPN, SVGIG (reference sequence). The V segment lost 0 bases and the J segment 2 bases; nucleotides outside the gene matches: 12. The CDR3 covers 19 residues. In DNA, the CDR3 is TGTGCCTGGAGTGTATCCTCCCGGACTAGCGGGATAGCCACAGATACGCAGTATTTT. This gives the protein CAWSVSSRTSGIATDTQYF.

This chain joins TRBV6-1 and TRBJ2-1, with a possible D match to TRBD2 (7 bases). Trimming shortened V by 0 bases and J by 7 bases, and 19 bases separated the two germline ends. CDR1 and CDR2 (germline): MNHNS, SASEGT. The CDR3 spans 17 residues. The CDR3 DNA is TGTGCCAGCAGTGAAGCGCGTATGGGGGGGCTAAGAAATGAGCAGTTCTTC. Translated: CASSEARMGGLRNEQFF.

The sample holds a few counts of this clone. The chain combines TRBV10-3 with TRBJ2-3; 11 bases align to TRBD2. The CDR3 extends over 16 amino acids. The ends lost 4 bases at V and 1 base at J; junction bases unmatched: 4. Germline V gene sequence: CDR1 ENHRY, CDR2 SYGVKD. CDR3 loop: CAISGLAGGGTDTQYF. The CDR3 DNA follows: TGTGCCATCAGTGGCCTAGCGGGAGGTGGCACAGATACGCAGTATTTT.

V usage is TRBV6-5 and J usage is TRBJ2-3; D may correspond to TRBD1 or TRBD2 (6 bases each). Germline V gives CDR1 MNHEY, CDR2 SVGAGI. Trimming shortened V by 3 bases and J by 4 bases, and 17 bases separated the two germline ends. This CDR3 spans 16 amino acids. The CDR3 DNA reads TGTGCCAGCAGTTATCGTGGGACACCGGGAGCAGATACGCAGTATTTT. Amino acid sequence: CASSYRGTPGADTQYF.

Only a few counts were recorded for this clone. V usage is TRBV4-3 and J usage is TRBJ2-7; 10 positions agree with TRBD2. The CDR3 has 16 amino acids. V was pared by 0 bases and J by 4 bases, with 6 bases of the junction left unmatched. In germline, CDR1 is LGHNA, CDR2 YSLEER. CDR3 nucleotides: TGCGCCAGCAGCCAAGAGGCGACTAGCGGGCATTACGAGCAGTACTTC. Translating it yields CASSQEATSGHYEQYF.

The V and J genes are TRBV28 and TRBJ1-6; D gene ambiguous. The CDR3 has 13 residues. The germline gives CDR1 MDHEN, CDR2 SYDVKM. The V and J ends lost 6 bases and 3 bases respectively, with 6 bases between them. The CDR3 bases are TGTGCCAGCAGCCAGAACTATAATTCACCCCTCCACTTT. It specifies CASSQNYNSPLHF.

The chain links TRBV11-3 to TRBJ2-3; 7 bases match TRBD2. The CDR3 consists of 14 residues. Germline V CDR1 and CDR2: SGHNT, YENEEA. V trimming: 5 bases; J trimming: 6 bases; junction bases outside the gene matches: 8. DNA for the CDR3: TGTGCCAGCAGCCAGCGACTGGGAGGGGATACGCAGTATTTT. This translates into CASSQRLGGDTQYF.

Only a few counts were recorded for this clone. The J gene is TRBJ1-5, the V gene TRBV2; D is possibly TRBD1 (6 bases). Looked up from germline, CDR1 is SNHLY and CDR2 is FYNNEI. The CDR3 totals 13 residues. Trimming stripped 6 bases from V and 3 bases from J, with 9 bases between. The CDR3 region has the DNA TGTGCCAGCAGGTGGACAGTCAATCAGCCCCAGCATTTT. It codes for CASRWTVNQPQHF.

V usage is TRBV30 and J usage is TRBJ1-1, with D possibly TRBD1 on 5 matching bases. Per the germline V gene, CDR1 is GTSNPN and CDR2 is SVGIG (reference sequence). CDR3 length: 14 residues. Trimming took off 2 bases at V and 4 bases at J, with 14 bases between the two ends. This CDR3 is CAWSIWGGFTEAFF. The CDR3 nucleotides read TGTGCCTGGAGTATTTGGGGGGGATTCACTGAAGCTTTCTTT. Variable domain in full (rest from reference TRBV30 and TRBJ1-1): SQTIHQWPATLVQPVGSPLSLECTVEGTSNPNLYWYRQAAGRGLQLLFYSVGIGQISSEVPQNLSASRPQDRQFILSSKKLLLSDSGFYLCAWSIWGGFTEAFFGQGTRLTVV.

The chain links TRBV30 to TRBJ1-2; D is unclear. In germline, CDR1 is GTSNPN, CDR2 SVGIG (reference sequence). V was cut by 5 bases and J by 8 bases, with 24 bases left in between. The CDR3 contains 15 residues. The CDR3 DNA reads as TGTGCCTGGCAACCCGCCCCCTGGACCGTCGGAGGCTACACCTTC. It codes for CAWQPAPWTVGGYTF.

The chain carries TRBV7-3 and TRBJ2-1, with D perhaps TRBD2 (5 bases). Germline V CDR1 and CDR2: SGHTA, FQGTGA. With 5 bases removed from V and 2 bases from J, the gap between germline ends came to 13 bases. The CDR3 runs to 15 residues. CDR3 residues: CASSKRADPYNEQFF. DNA for the CDR3: TGTGCCAGCAGCAAACGAGCGGACCCCTACAATGAGCAGTTCTTC.

The chain joins TRBV28 to TRBJ2-7, with a tentative D call TRBD1 (5 bases). The CDR3 has 16 amino acids. CDR1 is MDHEN and CDR2 is SYDVKM in the germline V gene. Deletions cut 6 bases from V and 4 bases from J, with 22 bases between. The CDR3, as DNA: TGTGCCAGCAGACTTCATCCCCGGACAATCCGGTACGAGCAGTACTTC. Translating it yields CASRLHPRTIRYEQYF.

The gene calls are TRBV6-5 and TRBJ2-2; 7 bases agree with TRBD1. Germline CDR1 is MNHEY and CDR2 is SVGAGI. CDR3 length: 14 residues. After removal of 7 bases from V and 5 bases from J, the junction contained 7 bases not matched to a gene. The CDR3 here is CASTPIQGTGELFF. The CDR3, as DNA: TGTGCCAGCACACCGATACAGGGGACCGGGGAGCTGTTTTTT.

This clone was detected only once. The rearrangement uses TRBV7-9 and TRBJ1-1; TRBD1 might be the D (5 bases). The germline V gene has CDR1 SEHNR and CDR2 FQNEAQ (reference sequence). The V end lost 4 bases, the J end lost 4 bases, and 13 bases lay between the germline ends. This CDR3 has 14 residues. The CDR3 protein is CASSSRGGTTEAFF. The CDR3 DNA reads TGTGCCAGCAGCTCGCGGGGTGGGACCACTGAAGCTTTCTTT.